This entry describes one TCR beta chain. No antigen is known for it. The same CDR3 also results from other DNA sequences found in this sample. The sample belongs to a study of immune evolution from preneoplasia to lung adenocarcinoma. Study-level points and caveats: From normal lung to invasive adenocarcinoma, top clone frequencies appeared to decrease.

After removal of 8 bases from V and 4 bases from J, the junction contained 6 bases not matched to a gene. The CDR3 is made up of 12 amino acids. In germline, CDR1 is GTSNPN, CDR2 SVGIG (reference sequence). Assay used: immunoSEQ multiplex PCR; TCRdb lists only in-frame clones, some missing. The sample holds 20,000 to 25,000 clones, roughly 80% seen once. Sequencing was performed on FFPE invasive lung adenocarcinoma tissue. The receptor comes from a person between 60 and 69 years old with lung adenocarcinoma. This sequence joins TRBV30 and TRBJ2-5; TRBD2 aligns across 8 bases. The CDR3 DNA follows: TGTGCCGGCCACGCGGGAGGAGAGACCCAGTACTTC. The encoded protein is CAGHAGGETQYF. Based on the CDR3 plus reference TRBV30 and TRBJ2-5, the full variable domain is SQTIHQWPATLVQPVGSPLSLECTVEGTSNPNLYWYRQAAGRGLQLLFYSVGIGQISSEVPQNLSASRPQDRQFILSSKKLLLSDSGFYLCAGHAGGETQYFGPGTRLLVL.